The following is a T cell receptor (beta chain) sequence with its context. These data originate in a study of CD8 T cells in Susac syndrome. Losses at the gene ends were 3 bases for V and 8 bases for J; bases not matched to a gene: 9. The CDR3 is 16 residues long. Germline assignment: CDR1 SEHNR and CDR2 FQNEAQ (reference sequence). Random hexamers were used to reverse transcribe an amount of about 0.45 to 1 ug RNA. Using its own MiXCR run on the immunoSEQ multiplex PCR reads, TCRdb lists one record per CDR3 protein. In the table there are some 300,000 distinct CDR3 sequences, roughly 85% of which are singletons.

Sequenced input: CD8+ T cells from PBMCs. This receptor was taken from a human donor with multiple sclerosis. The chain links TRBV7-9 to TRBJ2-1; 11 nucleotides line up with TRBD2. The CDR3 DNA sequence: TGTGCCAGCAGCTTCCCCGGTAGCGGGAGGGCCGATGAGCAGTTCTTC. Translated, it gives CASSFPGSGRADEQFF.